This passage covers 17 T cell receptor beta chains from one sample sequenced in a study of PD-L1 blockade in urothelial cancer. Time point here: peripheral blood 6 weeks after treatment start. Generated by immunoSEQ multiplex PCR, the TCRdb table keeps only in-frame clones and is missing some. This table holds tens of thousands of clones, about 88% found once. The sample was PBMCs, taken around atezolizumab (anti-PD-L1) treatment. These receptors were taken from a man in his fifties or sixties with urothelial cancer.

This clone was counted once. The chain is built from TRBV6-1 and TRBJ2-7, with D perhaps matching TRBD1 (7 bases). The germline V and J ends were trimmed by 1 base and 9 bases, with 16 bases remaining between them. Germline lookup yields CDR1 MNHNS and CDR2 SASEGT. The CDR3 is 14 amino acids. The CDR3 DNA follows: TGTGCCAGCAGTGAAGGGGTCCAGGGGGGAGTGCAGTACTTC. Its translation: CASSEGVQGGVQYF.

V and J are TRBV5-4 and TRBJ2-1; 11 nucleotides match TRBD2. The germline V gene encodes CDR1 SGHNT and CDR2 YYREEE (reference sequence). This CDR3 contains 15 residues. The ends lost 5 bases at V and 4 bases at J; junction bases unmatched: 5. The CDR3 protein is CASRTLAGGYNEQFF. The CDR3 DNA reads as TGTGCCAGCAGGACCCTAGCGGGAGGATACAATGAGCAGTTCTTC. The complete variable domain, with remaining parts taken from reference TRBV5-4 and TRBJ2-1, reads ETGVTQSPTHLIKTRGQQVTLRCSSQSGHNTVSWYQQALGQGPQFIFQYYREEENGRGNFPPRFSGLQFPNYSSELNVNALELDDSALYLCASRTLAGGYNEQFFGPGTRLTVL.

The rearrangement links TRBV19 to TRBJ2-7, with 7 nucleotides matching TRBD1. The V gene end was trimmed by 5 bases and the J gene end by 3 bases; junction bases not matched to a gene: 10. CDR1 LNHDA and CDR2 SQIVND come from the germline V gene (reference sequence). The CDR3 loop spans 15 amino acids. Here the CDR3 DNA reads TGTGCCAGTAGTTTTACCTCCGGGACAGACTACGAGCAGTACTTC. This translates into CASSFTSGTDYEQYF.

This clone was seen just once. The genes are TRBV25-1 and TRBJ2-5; 12 nucleotides match TRBD2. The CDR3 is 15 residues long. Germline lookup yields CDR1 MGHDK and CDR2 SYGVNS. The V segment lost 3 bases and the J segment 5 bases; nucleotides outside the gene matches: 4. This CDR3 reads CASSDGTSGRETQYF. In DNA form, the CDR3 reads TGTGCCAGCAGTGACGGGACTAGCGGGCGGGAGACCCAGTACTTC.

J is TRBJ1-2 and V is TRBV6-5; D gene unclear. The CDR3 runs to 15 residues. V dropped 5 bases and J dropped 0 bases, with 13 bases sitting between them. CDR1 MNHEY and CDR2 SVGAGI come from the germline V gene. CDR3 protein: CASSRGLFPNYGYTF. The CDR3 DNA sequence: TGTGCCAGCAGTCGAGGACTCTTCCCTAACTATGGCTACACCTTC.

The CDR3 here is CASSTTPHGRSGYTF. The CDR3 DNA reads TGTGCCAGCAGCACCACTCCTCACGGGAGATCTGGCTACACCTTC. The chain carries TRBV9 and TRBJ1-2; D remains ambiguous. Between the trimmed V and J ends, which lost 4 bases and 7 bases, there was a span of 20 bases. The CDR3 is 15 amino acids. The germline V gene encodes CDR1 SGDLS and CDR2 YYNGEE.

The CDR3: CASSREVTYNEQFF. CDR3 DNA: TGTGCCAGCAGCAGAGAGGTTACGTACAATGAGCAGTTCTTC. This chain connects TRBV11-2 to TRBJ2-1, with D unresolved. The CDR3 length is 14 residues. Germline V gene data show CDR1 as SGHAT and CDR2 as FQNNGV. Between the trimmed V and J ends, which lost 5 bases and 4 bases, there was a span of 12 bases.

The chain couples TRBV28 to TRBJ1-5; possible D gene TRBD1, 6 bases. CDR1 and CDR2 from the germline V gene are MDHEN and SYDVKM. This CDR3 has 15 amino acids. V lost 3 bases and J 6 bases, leaving 15 bases between the germline ends. Here the CDR3 reads CASSFSGGASQPQHF. Written as DNA, the CDR3 is TGTGCCAGCAGTTTCTCGGGGGGCGCGAGTCAGCCCCAGCATTTT.

The rearrangement links TRBV6-5 to TRBJ1-1; D gene ambiguous. The CDR3 covers 13 residues. The V gene's germline CDR1 is MNHEY and CDR2 SVGAGI. The V end was cut by 7 bases, the J end by 1 base, with 10 bases between. The CDR3 DNA reads as TGTGCCAGCAATCGCGGGAAGAACACTGAAGCTTTCTTT. It translates to CASNRGKNTEAFF.

V gene TRBV2 combines with J gene TRBJ2-1; a weak D match, TRBD2 (7 bases). Germline V lookup: CDR1 SNHLY, CDR2 FYNNEI. V was shortened by 3 bases and J by 6 bases, with 15 bases between the two germline ends. The CDR3 length is 15 residues. CDR3 bases: TGTGCCAGCAGTGACTGGGGGGGGCTGGGCAATGAGCAGTTCTTC. This translates into CASSDWGGLGNEQFF. The variable domain in full, completed from reference TRBV2 and TRBJ2-1, reads EPEVTQTPSHQVTQMGQEVILRCVPISNHLYFYWYRQILGQKVEFLVSFYNNEISEKSEIFDDQFSVERPDGSNFTLKIRSTKLEDSAMYFCASSDWGGLGNEQFFGPGTRLTVL.

The rearrangement joins TRBV6-1 to TRBJ2-7; 7 bases align to TRBD1. V lost 6 bases to trimming and J lost 7 bases; unmatched junction nucleotides: 12. There are 14 residues in the CDR3. CDR1 is MNHNS, CDR2 SASEGT, per germline. The CDR3 DNA reads TGTGCCAGCAGCTCGGACAGGACTGGAACTGAGCAGTACTTC. Translation gives CASSSDRTGTEQYF.

The V call is TRBV5-1, the J call TRBJ1-6; 7 bases map to TRBD1. The CDR3 spans 16 residues. Trimming took 1 base from V and 6 from J; bases not matched to a gene: 7. In germline, CDR1 is SGHRS, CDR2 YFSETQ. The CDR3 bases are TGCGCCAGCAGCTTGTACGTGGGACAGCGTAATTCACCCCTCCACTTT. Translated, it gives CASSLYVGQRNSPLHF.

The chain links TRBV19 to TRBJ2-7; a weak D match, TRBD2 (5 bases). V lost 7 bases, J lost 0 bases, and 13 bases lay in between. Germline CDR1 is LNHDA and CDR2 is SQIVND (reference sequence). The CDR3 runs 14 residues. The CDR3: CASKPFGISYEQYF. The CDR3 bases are TGTGCCAGTAAGCCTTTCGGGATCTCCTACGAGCAGTACTTC. Combining the CDR3 with reference TRBV19 and TRBJ2-7 gives the whole variable domain DGGITQSPKYLFRKEGQNVTLSCEQNLNHDAMYWYRQDPGQGLRLIYYSQIVNDFQKGDIAEGYSVSREKKESFPLTVTSAQKNPTAFYLCASKPFGISYEQYFGPGTRLTVT.

This chain links TRBV12-5 with TRBJ2-5; D unresolved. Germline V gene data show CDR1 as LGHNT and CDR2 as FRNRAP. The CDR3 covers 13 residues. Trimming removed 5 bases from V and 4 bases from J, with 11 bases in between. For the CDR3, the DNA is TGTGCTAGTGGTCCCCCGGGTGGAGAGACCCAGTACTTC. Translated, it gives CASGPPGGETQYF.

This chain links TRBV11-2 with TRBJ1-2, with 7 nucleotides matching TRBD1. V lost 2 bases, J lost 8 bases, and 11 bases stayed unmatched. The germline V gene has CDR1 SGHAT and CDR2 FQNNGV. The CDR3 is 15 amino acids. In DNA form, the CDR3 reads TGTGCCAGCAGCTTATCCCTAACAGGGGCAGGAGGCTACACCTTC. Its translation is CASSLSLTGAGGYTF. Combining the CDR3 with reference TRBV11-2 and TRBJ1-2 gives the whole variable domain EAGVAQSPRYKIIEKRQSVAFWCNPISGHATLYWYQQILGQGPKLLIQFQNNGVVDDSQLPKDRFSAERLKGVDSTLKIQPAKLEDSAVYLCASSLSLTGAGGYTFGSGTRLTVV.

J is TRBJ1-3 and V is TRBV12-2. TRBV12-2 counts as a pseudogene. The CDR3 consists of 17 residues. CDR3 in DNA: TGTGCAAGTCGCTTAGAGGCAGTTGGACTCTCTGGAAACACCATATATTTT. Translation: CASRLEAVGLSGNTIYF.

The CDR3 DNA reads TGTGCCACCAGCTCGGGACAGATTAACACCGGGGAGCTGTTTTTT. Translated, it gives CATSSGQINTGELFF. J is TRBJ2-2 and V is TRBV15; 7 bases agree with TRBD1. The V segment lost 5 bases and the J segment 2 bases; nucleotides outside the gene matches: 5. The CDR3 totals 15 residues. Germline CDR1 LNHNV, CDR2 YYDKDF (reference sequence).